This T cell receptor beta chain was sequenced for a study of T cell responses to AZD1222 COVID-19 vaccine. There are 12 residues in the CDR3. Germline CDR1 reads MNHEY; CDR2 reads SMNVEV (reference sequence). V was shortened by 11 bases and J by 0 bases, with 11 bases between the two germline ends. Study-level findings and limits: No repertoire was sampled before or during the peak T cell response, only after it. Only a handful of people who got AZD1222 tested seropositive at baseline.

A note on this clone: Its antigen is not known.

Sequenced by immunoSEQ multiplex PCR; TCRdb stores in-frame clones only, minus some. Counted here are about 260,000 clones, more than 80% occurring once; the ten biggest clones make up around 0.57%. This TCR was recovered from an adult in good health. V usage is TRBV27 and J usage is TRBJ2-7; D ambiguous. This specimen consisted of peripheral blood, obtained on day 0 of AZD1222 vaccination. The CDR3: CAVGRTSYEQYF. DNA of the CDR3: TGTGCCGTCGGGCGTACCTCCTACGAGCAGTACTTC.